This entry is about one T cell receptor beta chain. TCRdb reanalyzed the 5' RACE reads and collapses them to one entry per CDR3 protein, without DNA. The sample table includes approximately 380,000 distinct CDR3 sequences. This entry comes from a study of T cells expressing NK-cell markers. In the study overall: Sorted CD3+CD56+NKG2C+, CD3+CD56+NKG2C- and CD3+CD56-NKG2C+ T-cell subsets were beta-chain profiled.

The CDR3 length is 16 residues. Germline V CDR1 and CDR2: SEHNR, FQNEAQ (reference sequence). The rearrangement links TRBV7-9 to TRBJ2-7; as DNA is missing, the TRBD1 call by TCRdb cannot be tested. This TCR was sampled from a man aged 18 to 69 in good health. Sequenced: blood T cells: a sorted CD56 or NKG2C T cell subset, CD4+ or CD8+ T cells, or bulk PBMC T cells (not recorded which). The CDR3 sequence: CASSYTGTGDSYEQYF.